This T cell receptor (beta chain) is from a study of blood T cell repertoires in COVID-19. Between the trimmed V and J ends, which lost 1 base and 4 bases, there was a span of 4 bases. There are 12 residues in the CDR3. CDR1 and CDR2 (germline): SGHTA, FQGNSA. All enrollees were roughly 18 to 100 years old and from 24 US areas. Either two negative PCRs, clearance, or symptom resolution qualified Cohort 3 donors as recovered. Measured with immunoSEQ multiplex PCR; TCRdb has only the in-frame clones, and not every one. Among around 500,000 clones listed, more than 75% were seen once. This clonotype originated in a woman in her thirties or forties who had recovered from COVID-19. V gene TRBV7-2 combines with J gene TRBJ1-2; D call uncertain. Sequencing was done on a sample of PBMCs or T cells enriched from blood (not recorded which). CDR3 nucleotides: TGTGCCAGCAGCTTAGAACTCTATGGCTACACCTTC. The encoded protein is CASSLELYGYTF. Drawing the rest from reference TRBV7-2 and TRBJ1-2, the complete variable domain is GAGVSQSPSNKVTEKGKDVELRCDPISGHTALYWYRQSLGQGLEFLIYFQGNSAPDKSGLPSDRFSAERTGGSVSTLTIQRTQQEDSAVYLCASSLELYGYTFGSGTRLTVV.